A selection of T cell receptor beta chains follows, all from one sample in a study of Ad26.COV2.S vaccination and SARS-CoV-2 variants. The data were produced by immunoSEQ multiplex PCR, yet TCRdb's version contains in-frame clones alone and is incomplete. The table includes 430,000 or so clones, about 93% detected once. The sequences come from peripheral blood, collected in a trial of Ad26.COV2.S vaccine versus placebo. The receptors were sampled from a person between 18 and 59 years old who received the Ad26.COV2.S COVID-19 vaccine or a placebo. CDR3s include the opening cysteine and the closing phenylalanine or tryptophan. A D gene is named only where the DNA matches it firmly. A row's size may be missing; if present it is once, few, many or a size class.

D | size | J | V | DNA | CDR3
TRBD2 | . | TRBJ2-7 | TRBV27 | TGTGCCAGCAGTTTAGAGACTAGCGGGAGACTCTACGAGCAGTACTTC | CASSLETSGRLYEQYF
TRBD2 | once | TRBJ2-1 | TRBV28 | TGTGCCAGCAGTTTACTGGGTGGTGGGACTAGCGGCAATGAGCAGTTCTTC | CASSLLGGGTSGNEQFF
. | . | TRBJ2-5 | TRBV19 | TGTGCCAGTTCTGCCGGAGAGACCCAGTACTTC | CASSAGETQYF
TRBD1 | . | TRBJ1-2 | TRBV6-2/TRBV6-3 | TGTGCCAGCAGTTCAGGACAGGGGACTGGCTACACCTTC | CASSSGQGTGYTF
. | . | TRBJ1-1 | TRBV11-2 | TGTGCCAGCAGCTTTCTAGGGATGAACACTGAAGCTTTCTTT | CASSFLGMNTEAFF
TRBD1 | . | TRBJ1-1 | TRBV27 | TGTGCCAGCAGTTTATTAGCAGGGGGAACTGAAGCTTTCTTT | CASSLLAGGTEAFF
. | . | TRBJ2-7 | TRBV11-2 | TGTGCCAGCAGCTTGGCCAGGAGCTCCTACGAGCAGTACTTC | CASSLARSSYEQYF
. | . | TRBJ2-7 | TRBV19 | TGTGCCAGTATGTCAGGGGCCTACGAGCAGTACTTC | CASMSGAYEQYF
. | few | TRBJ2-1 | TRBV6-6 | TGTGCCAGCAGTCGATGGGGTAGCGCGGACAATGAGCAGTTCTTC | CASSRWGSADNEQFF
TRBD2 | . | TRBJ2-1 | TRBV27 | TGTGCCAGCAGTCCCTCGACTAGCGGGAGCAGGATTGAGCAGTTCTTC | CASSPSTSGSRIEQFF
. | . | TRBJ2-5 | TRBV4-1 | TGCGCCAGCAGCCAAGGACAGCTACAAGAGACCCAGTACTTC | CASSQGQLQETQYF
TRBD2 | . | TRBJ2-7 | TRBV30 | TGTGCCTGGAGCGGGAGGGGATCGGGAGAGCAGTACTTC | CAWSGRGSGEQYF
TRBD1 | . | TRBJ1-4 | TRBV6-5 | TGTGCCAGCAGTTCCCGGGACAGGGGTCAACTGTTTTTT | CASSSRDRGQLFF
. | . | TRBJ2-3 | TRBV7-3 | TGTGCCAGCAGCTTCGCAGAGGGAGATACGCAGTATTTT | CASSFAEGDTQYF
. | . | TRBJ2-7 | TRBV15 | TGTGCCACCAGCAGAGATCTTGCAGGTCACTCCTACGAGCAGTACTTC | CATSRDLAGHSYEQYF
TRBD1 | . | TRBJ1-2 | TRBV19 | TGTGCCAGTAGCCGAGACAGGGCCAACTATGGCTACACCTTC | CASSRDRANYGYTF
TRBD2 | . | TRBJ2-1 | TRBV5-1 | TGCGCCAGCAGCTTCCTGGTAGCGGGAGATGAGCAGTTCTTC | CASSFLVAGDEQFF
TRBD2 | . | TRBJ2-5 | TRBV5-4 | TGTGCCAGCAGCCGAGCGGGAGAAGAGACCCAGTACTTC | CASSRAGEETQYF
TRBD1 | . | TRBJ2-7 | TRBV28 | TGTGCCAGCAGTTTCACCGGGACAGGGGTATCCGAGCAGTACTTC | CASSFTGTGVSEQYF
TRBD1 | once | TRBJ2-5 | TRBV5-1 | TGCGCCAGCAGCCCTCGGACAGGGCGCCAAGAGACCCAGTACTTC | CASSPRTGRQETQYF
TRBD2 | . | TRBJ2-5 | TRBV24-1 | TGTGCCACCAGCCCAGGAGCGGGAGTCCAAGAGACCCAGTACTTC | CATSPGAGVQETQYF
. | . | TRBJ2-1 | TRBV5-5 | TGTGCCAGCAGCTTGGGGCCCGTAGATGAGCAGTTCTTC | CASSLGPVDEQFF
TRBD1 | . | TRBJ1-4 | TRBV6-2/TRBV6-3 | TGTGCCAGCAGTTCCCTACAGGGGATGGAAAAACTGTTTTTT | CASSSLQGMEKLFF
TRBD1 | . | TRBJ1-4 | TRBV5-6 | TGTGCCAGCAGTACTGACAGGGTCAACAGCGCAACTAATGAAAAACTGTTTTTT | CASSTDRVNSATNEKLFF
. | . | TRBJ2-3 | TRBV14 | TGTGCCAGCAGCCAACCCTCCGGACTACTCGATACGCAGTATTTT | CASSQPSGLLDTQYF
TRBD2 | . | TRBJ2-3 | TRBV2 | TGTGCCAGCAGAAGACTAGCCGCCAACACAGATACGCAGTATTTT | CASRRLAANTDTQYF
. | . | TRBJ2-3 | TRBV4-1 | TGCGCCAGCAGCCAATTCACACTCCTTAGCACAGATACGCAGTATTTT | CASSQFTLLSTDTQYF
. | . | TRBJ2-7 | TRBV13 | TGTGCCAGCAGCTCATCTCCAGGGAGCTACGAGCAGTACTTC | CASSSSPGSYEQYF
TRBD1 | . | TRBJ2-7 | TRBV27 | TGTGCCAGCAGTTTATCGAAGGGGCAGGGGGCGTACGAGCAGTACTTC | CASSLSKGQGAYEQYF
. | . | TRBJ2-5 | TRBV5-4 | TGTGCCAGCAGCGGGGGGACGGTGGGCGAGACCCAGTACTTC | CASSGGTVGETQYF
TRBD1 | . | TRBJ2-1 | TRBV2 | TGTGCCAGCAGTCATGGGACAGGGGCCTCGGATGAGCAGTTCTTC | CASSHGTGASDEQFF
. | . | TRBJ2-2 | TRBV3-1/TRBV3-2 | TGTGCCAGCAGCTTCCCGGGACTGTCCACCGGGGAGCTGTTTTTT | CASSFPGLSTGELFF
. | . | TRBJ2-4 | TRBV20-1 | TGCAGTGCTAGTGTCCCAGGGGGGGACTTAGCCAAAAACATTCAGTACTTC | CSASVPGGDLAKNIQYF
. | . | TRBJ2-1 | TRBV4-1 | TGCGCCAGCAGCCTCGGGGCAGGATACTACAATGAGCAGTTCTTC | CASSLGAGYYNEQFF
. | . | TRBJ2-4 | TRBV19 | TGTGCCAGTAGGAGGGCCTCAGCCAAAAACATTCAGTACTTC | CASRRASAKNIQYF
TRBD1 | . | TRBJ1-2 | TRBV9 | TGTGCCAGCGGAGGGGGCACGGTTGGCTACACCTTC | CASGGGTVGYTF
TRBD1 | . | TRBJ1-1 | TRBV28 | TGTGCCAGCAGTCTTTCGACAGGGGGCGTCACTGAAGCTTTCTTT | CASSLSTGGVTEAFF
. | . | TRBJ1-2 | TRBV29-1 | TGCAGCGTAACTTCCTTCCTCTACTCAGGGGGCTACACCTTC | CSVTSFLYSGGYTF
. | once | TRBJ2-7 | TRBV13 | TGTGCCAGCAGCTTAGTTATCTCCGGCAGGGCAGAGGAGCAGTACTTC | CASSLVISGRAEEQYF
. | . | TRBJ1-1 | TRBV7-9 | TGTGCCAGCAGCTTGGACAGCATGAACACTGAAGCTTTCTTT | CASSLDSMNTEAFF
. | . | TRBJ2-6 | TRBV4-3 | TGCGCCAGCAGCCAAGTCGTGGGGTATGGGGCCAACGTCCTGACTTTC | CASSQVVGYGANVLTF
. | once | TRBJ1-4 | TRBV15 | TGTGCCACCAGCAGTCCCCTCGGGACCGCCGAACGGGCAACTAATGAAAAACTGTTTTTT | CATSSPLGTAERATNEKLFF
. | . | TRBJ1-2 | TRBV6-5 | TGTGCCAGCGGACAAGGCTATGGCTACACCTTC | CASGQGYGYTF
. | . | TRBJ1-4 | TRBV4-2 | TGTGCCAGCAGCCAAGAAAGGGGTGAAAAACTGTTTTTT | CASSQERGEKLFF
TRBD2 | once | TRBJ2-7 | TRBV6-4 | TGTGCCAGCAGTGAGGGACTAGCGGGAGAGGGCTACGAGCAGTACTTC | CASSEGLAGEGYEQYF
. | . | TRBJ2-5 | TRBV7-7 | TGTGCTAGCAGCCTCTCCTTCCGAGGAGGAAGGGAGACCCAGTACTTC | CASSLSFRGGRETQYF
TRBD2 | . | TRBJ2-3 | TRBV11-3 | TGTGCCAGCAGCCCAACCACTAGCGGGAGTCTCACAGATACGCAGTATTTT | CASSPTTSGSLTDTQYF
. | . | TRBJ2-7 | TRBV2 | TGTGCCAGCAGTGTAGAGTCAGGGACGGCCGAGCAGTACTTC | CASSVESGTAEQYF
TRBD2 | . | TRBJ2-2 | TRBV27 | TGTGCCAGCAGTTTGGCAGCGGGAGGGCCGACCGGGGAGCTGTTTTTT | CASSLAAGGPTGELFF
. | . | TRBJ2-7 | TRBV7-9 | TGTGCCAGCAGCCGCCAAGATTACGAGCAGTACTTC | CASSRQDYEQYF
TRBD2 | once | TRBJ2-1 | TRBV7-4 | TGTGCCAGCCCGCCCACTAGCGGGAGGGTAGCCTACAATGAGCAGTTCTTC | CASPPTSGRVAYNEQFF
. | . | TRBJ2-2 | TRBV28 | TGTGCCAGCAGTCCGGGGCAAGCCCACCGGGAGCTGTTTTTT | CASSPGQAHRELFF
TRBD1 | . | TRBJ1-1 | TRBV5-1 | TGCGCCAGCAGCTACCCGACAGGGATGAACACTGAAGCTTTCTTT | CASSYPTGMNTEAFF
. | . | TRBJ1-2 | TRBV15 | TGTGCCACCAGCAAAAAAATTACTGAGCATGGCTACACCTTC | CATSKKITEHGYTF
. | . | TRBJ1-1 | TRBV18 | TGTGCCAGCTCACCAGCGGGACAAGACACTGAAGCTTTCTTT | CASSPAGQDTEAFF
. | . | TRBJ2-1 | TRBV6-5 | TGTGCCAGCAACCGCAGTAGCTCCTACAATGAGCAGTTCTTC | CASNRSSSYNEQFF
TRBD2 | . | TRBJ2-5 | TRBV5-1 | TGCGCCAGCAGCTTGGCGGCTAGCGGGAGCCTCCAAGAGACCCAGTACTTC | CASSLAASGSLQETQYF
. | . | TRBJ2-1 | TRBV5-4 | TGTGCCAGCAGCACAACGGGAGCAGCCTACAATGAGCAGTTCTTC | CASSTTGAAYNEQFF
TRBD2 | . | TRBJ2-1 | TRBV27 | TGTGCCAGCAGTTTAACCCTCGGGACTAGCCTTGAGCAGTTCTTC | CASSLTLGTSLEQFF
. | . | TRBJ2-3 | TRBV7-9 | TGTGCCAGCAGCTTGGTGGCAGATACGCAGTATTTT | CASSLVADTQYF